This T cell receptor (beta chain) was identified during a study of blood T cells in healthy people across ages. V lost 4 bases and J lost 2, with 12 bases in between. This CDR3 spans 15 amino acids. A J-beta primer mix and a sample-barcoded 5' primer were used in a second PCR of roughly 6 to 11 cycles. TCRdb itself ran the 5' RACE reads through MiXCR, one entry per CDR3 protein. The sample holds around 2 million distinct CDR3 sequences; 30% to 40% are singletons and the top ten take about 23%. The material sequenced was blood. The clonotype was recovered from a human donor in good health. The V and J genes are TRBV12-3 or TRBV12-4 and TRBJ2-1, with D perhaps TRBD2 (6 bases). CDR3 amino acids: CASSSRGTPYNEQFF. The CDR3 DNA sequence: TGTGCCAGCAGTTCTCGGGGGACCCCCTACAATGAGCAGTTCTTC.